These T cell receptor beta chains were read from a single sample in a study of cytomegalovirus exposure and HLA in healthy donors. Sequencing was performed with immunoSEQ multiplex PCR; in TCRdb, only in-frame clones are kept and a portion is missing. Among 100,000 to 150,000 clones listed, around nine tenths were seen once. Sequencing was carried out using PBMCs. Source of these receptors: a man aged 25-45 years in good health and CMV-seronegative. The CDR3 runs from the conserved cysteine through the conserved F or W. Each record gives: D gene, V gene, clone size, J gene, CDR3 protein, CDR3 DNA. The D gene is left open where the match is weak. Clone size is given for some rows only: seen once, a few or many times, or a class if the clone is expanded.

>-|TRBV10-3|-|TRBJ1-6
CAISEKDTWTSPLHF
TGTGCCATCAGTGAGAAGGACACCTGGACCTCACCCCTCCACTTT
>TRBD1|TRBV6-5|-|TRBJ2-2
CASSYEGARNTGELFF
TGTGCCAGCAGTTACGAGGGGGCGCGAAACACCGGGGAGCTGTTTTTT
>TRBD1|TRBV6-5|-|TRBJ1-2
CASSYRQGYGYTF
TGTGCCAGCAGTTACCGACAGGGGTATGGCTACACCTTC
>TRBD1|TRBV27|-|TRBJ2-7
CASRAGGLSYEQYF
TGTGCCAGCAGAGCAGGGGGCCTCTCCTACGAGCAGTACTTC
>-|TRBV7-9|-|TRBJ2-1
CASSALEGGQNEQFF
TGTGCCAGCAGCGCCCTGGAGGGGGGGCAAAATGAGCAGTTCTTC
>-|TRBV5-4|-|TRBJ2-3
CASSPRGGVNTDTQYF
TGTGCCAGCAGCCCGAGGGGGGGAGTGAACACAGATACGCAGTATTTT
>-|TRBV19|-|TRBJ1-2
CASTPGFYGYTF
TGTGCCAGTACCCCCGGGTTCTATGGCTACACCTTC
>-|TRBV27|-|TRBJ2-1
CASSFSSLNEQFF
TGTGCCAGCAGTTTCTCTAGCCTCAATGAGCAGTTCTTC
>-|TRBV19|-|TRBJ1-3
CASSIGGNSGNTIYF
TGTGCCAGTAGTATCGGGGGGAACTCTGGAAACACCATATATTTT
>TRBD2|TRBV28|once|TRBJ2-7
CASSLRRGALSYEQYF
TGTGCCAGCAGTTTAAGGCGGGGGGCCCTTTCCTACGAGCAGTACTTC
>-|TRBV19|-|TRBJ1-5
CASSISRRGSNQPQHF
TGTGCCAGTAGTATATCCCGCAGGGGAAGCAATCAGCCCCAGCATTTT
>-|TRBV6-5|-|TRBJ1-5
CASSRVGGSNQPQHF
TGTGCCAGCAGCCGCGTCGGAGGTAGCAATCAGCCCCAGCATTTT
>-|TRBV11-3|-|TRBJ2-3
CASSLSERDTQYF
TGTGCCAGCAGCTTAAGCGAACGAGATACGCAGTATTTT
>TRBD1|TRBV19|-|TRBJ2-2
CASSTDRVAGELFF
TGTGCCAGTAGTACGGACAGGGTTGCCGGGGAGCTGTTTTTT
>-|TRBV7-9|-|TRBJ1-2
CASSITGYSGYTF
TGTGCCAGCAGCATAACAGGGTATTCTGGCTACACCTTC
>TRBD2|TRBV6-6|once|TRBJ2-1
CASSRFTSGGFDEQFF
TGTGCCAGCAGTAGATTTACTAGCGGGGGGTTCGATGAGCAGTTCTTC
>-|TRBV7-9|-|TRBJ1-2
CASAFDRDGYTF
TGTGCCAGCGCTTTTGACAGAGATGGCTACACCTTC
>-|TRBV6-5|-|TRBJ1-2
CASSPGGNGYTF
TGTGCCAGCAGCCCCGGGGGGAATGGCTACACCTTC
>-|TRBV21-1|few|TRBJ2-7
CASSQPRTSETYEQYF
TGTGCCAGCAGCCAACCTAGGACTAGCGAGACCTACGAGCAGTACTTC
>-|TRBV4-3|-|TRBJ1-6
CASSQEAGAYNSPLHF
TGCGCCAGCAGCCAAGAGGCGGGGGCCTATAATTCACCCCTCCACTTT
>-|TRBV7-2|-|TRBJ2-6
CASSQRPIASGANVLTF
TGTGCCAGCAGCCAACGCCCAATAGCTTCTGGGGCCAACGTCCTGACTTTC
>TRBD1|TRBV28|-|TRBJ1-6
CASGWRGRSPLHF
TGTGCCAGCGGTTGGAGGGGGCGATCACCCCTCCACTTT
>-|TRBV4-2|-|TRBJ2-3
CASSPGDSTDTQYF
TGTGCCAGCAGCCCTGGGGACTCCACAGATACGCAGTATTTT
>TRBD2|TRBV5-6|few|TRBJ2-3
CASSLRGLGPTDTQYF
TGTGCCAGCAGCTTGAGGGGACTAGGACCCACAGATACGCAGTATTTT
>TRBD1|TRBV5-4|-|TRBJ2-7
CASSLPGQREYF
TGTGCCAGCAGCTTACCGGGACAGAGAGAGTACTTC
>TRBD1|TRBV6-1|-|TRBJ1-2
CASSEAGQGGYGYTF
TGTGCCAGCAGTGAAGCCGGACAGGGGGGTTATGGCTACACCTTC
>TRBD1|TRBV7-9|-|TRBJ2-7
CASSMGQVYEQYF
TGTGCCAGCAGCATGGGACAGGTCTACGAGCAGTACTTC
>-|TRBV5-1|-|TRBJ2-3
CASSPGSTDTQYF
TGCGCCAGCAGCCCGGGTAGCACAGATACGCAGTATTTT
>-|TRBV5-1|-|TRBJ2-7
CASSNHPSPGGQYF
TGCGCCAGCAGCAACCACCCATCTCCCGGCGGGCAGTACTTC
>-|TRBV5-8|-|TRBJ1-6
CASSWGGSWLNKLRTLHF
TGTGCCAGCAGCTGGGGGGGTTCGTGGCTGAACAAGCTTAGGACCCTCCACTTT
>TRBD1|TRBV6-1|-|TRBJ1-5
CASRDRSYSNQPQHF
TGTGCCAGCAGGGACAGGAGTTATAGCAATCAGCCCCAGCATTTT
>-|TRBV5-8|-|TRBJ2-7
CASSSLLGGYEQYF
TGTGCCAGCAGCTCTCTACTAGGGGGATACGAGCAGTACTTC
>TRBD1|TRBV19|-|TRBJ1-2
CASLPWGQANYGYTF
TGTGCCAGTCTACCCTGGGGACAGGCTAACTATGGCTACACCTTC
>-|TRBV16|-|TRBJ1-1
CASSQLTGRAPEEAFF
TGTGCCAGCAGCCAATTAACAGGGAGGGCTCCGGAGGAAGCTTTCTTT
>-|TRBV7-2|-|TRBJ1-4
CASSLRGYRANEKLFF
TGTGCCAGCAGCTTAAGAGGTTATAGAGCTAATGAAAAACTGTTTTTT
>TRBD2|TRBV6-5|-|TRBJ2-3
CASSLGGTTDTQYF
TGTGCCAGCAGTCTCGGGGGGACCACAGATACGCAGTATTTT
>TRBD1|TRBV4-2|-|TRBJ2-5
CASSQDLGGEKTQYF
TGTGCCAGCAGCCAAGATCTAGGGGGCGAGAAGACCCAGTACTTC